The T cell receptor beta chain under discussion was sequenced for a study of cytomegalovirus exposure and HLA in healthy donors. The PCR employed 60 Vbeta primers together with 13 Jbeta primers. Sequenced by immunoSEQ multiplex PCR; TCRdb stores in-frame clones only, minus some. This table holds about 98,000 clones, approximately 79% found once. Study results and limitations: Previously analyzed data showed that most TCR beta V segments were productive at a frequency of about 87% or about 30%. A few V segments could not be told apart, such as TRBV6-2 and TRBV6-3, and were left out.

The CDR3 is made up of 17 amino acids. Germline lookup yields CDR1 SNHLY and CDR2 FYNNEI. Germline trimming cut 8 bases from V and 2 bases from J; bases unmatched to any gene: 13. This clone has a handful of counts. Antigen: not known. The receptor was derived from a male donor in good health and CMV-seronegative. This chain joins TRBV2 and TRBJ2-2; 8 positions agree with TRBD2. The sample taken for sequencing was PBMCs. Here the CDR3 DNA reads TGTGCCAGCGCCCGGACCGGGGGGGGAATTAACACCGGGGAGCTGTTTTTT. It translates to CASARTGGGINTGELFF.